The present T cell receptor (beta chain) was sequenced within a study of blood T cells in healthy people across ages. Study findings and constraints: There were more naive CD4+ cells and higher diversity in long-lived donors than in aged donors.

Turning to this clonotype: The antigen is unknown.

V lost 3 bases, J lost 2 bases, and 11 bases lay in between. The CDR3 covers 14 residues. Germline CDR1 is MGHRA and CDR2 is YSYEKL. Primed by a sample-barcoded 5' primer and a J-beta primer mix, a second PCR proceeded for about 7 to 11 cycles. Each cDNA molecule carried a tag from a template-switch adaptor that contained 12 random nucleotides. In TCRdb, the 5' RACE reads were re-called with MiXCR into one record per CDR3 protein. Among about 830,000 distinct CDR3 sequences listed, about 59% were seen once. At least 6 million PBMCs were isolated per sample. The rearrangement uses TRBV4-1 and TRBJ2-7, with D tentatively TRBD2 (5 bases). The TCR was taken from a man aged 30 to 39 in good health. What was sequenced was blood. CDR3 in DNA: TGCGCCAGCAGCCACCGACTACCACCCTACGAGCAGTACTTC. Amino acids: CASSHRLPPYEQYF.